This T cell receptor beta chain was captured in a study of blood T cell repertoires in COVID-19. Study details: Italy, Spain and the United States were the sources of the convalescent and acute COVID-19 samples.

TCRdb keeps only in-frame clones here, not all; method: immunoSEQ multiplex PCR. In the table there are roughly 260,000 clones, more than 85% of which are singletons. Deletions cut 8 bases from V and 5 bases from J, with 10 bases between. The CDR3 runs 11 residues. Germline values: CDR1 MGHRA, CDR2 YSYEKL. What was sequenced was peripheral blood. This rearrangement joins TRBV4-1 to TRBJ2-7; no reliable D call. The TCR sequence derives from a person under 35 with COVID-19, enrolled during active disease. CDR3 sequence reads: CASGLRDEQYF. CDR3 sequence (DNA): TGCGCCAGCGGGCTCCGAGACGAGCAGTACTTC.